This TCR beta chain was documented in a study of T cells in Graves' hyperthyroidism and ophthalmopathy. Study observations and caveats: Most clonotypes expanded in thyroid above 0.001 were likewise present in blood.

CDR1 SGHTA and CDR2 FQGTGA come from the germline V gene. V shed 5 bases, J shed 7 bases, and the junction held 9 bases outside the gene matches. This CDR3 has 15 residues. At least 3 on the Clinical Activity Score was recorded for ophthalmopathy patients, who also had NOSPECS grade at least 4 and duration under 3 months. This sample holds PBMCs from about 9.3 ml fresh peripheral blood. Template material for amplifying TCR beta CDR3 regions consisted of RNA transcripts. The TCR CDR3 first-round RT-PCR relied on the HTBI primer set. From the multiplex PCR reads, TCRdb called clonotypes with MiXCR, one entry per CDR3 protein. The profile shows some 300,000 distinct CDR3 sequences, around 20% of them singletons. At least ten counts were recorded for this clonotype. Its antigen is not known.

The sequenced sample consisted of blood. This clonotype originated in a man over 45 with Graves' ophthalmopathy. The chain uses TRBV7-3 and TRBJ2-1, with 9 bases matching TRBD2. The DNA for the CDR3 is TGTGCCAGCAGCAGGCGGGGGGGGGTAGGGAATGAGCAGTTCTTC. It specifies CASSRRGGVGNEQFF.